This T cell receptor (beta chain) was recovered during a study of blood T cell repertoires in COVID-19. Study details: COVID-19 samples collected from the United States, Italy and Spain covered acute and convalescent phases.

Germline V lookup: CDR1 MRHNA, CDR2 SNTAGT. V lost 6 bases and J 4 bases, leaving 12 bases between the germline ends. The CDR3 covers 13 residues. Some clones are missing from TCRdb's copy, which holds only in-frame ones; the method was immunoSEQ multiplex PCR. The repertoire consists of 350,000 to 400,000 clones, with approximately 88% occurring once and the leading ten covering over 0.9%. The TCR originated in a woman aged 25 to 39 with acute COVID-19. V is TRBV6-4 and J is TRBJ1-2; TRBD1 is a possible D gene (6 bases). Source material: PBMCs or T cells enriched from blood (not recorded which). The CDR3 nucleotides read TGTGCCAGCAGCCAGGGGCCCGGCTATGGCTACACCTTC. It specifies CASSQGPGYGYTF.